The 27 T cell receptor beta chains given below trace back to one sample, sequenced in a study of T cells in women clearing cervical HPV infection. Clones were sequenced by immunoSEQ multiplex PCR, and TCRdb holds only the in-frame ones, with some missing. Its table lists 25,000 to 35,000 clones. The specimen sequenced was blood buffy coat. Receptors were obtained from a woman between 18 and 70 years old with a cervical HPV16 infection that either progressed to CIN3+ or cleared (not recorded which).

This clone is identified as medium-sized from frequency. The read is 3 residues too short to cover the CDR3 end, so that end is filled in from the germline J gene. This chain connects TRBV5-1 to TRBJ1-2; D gene uncertain. Trimming removed 4 bases at V and 7 bases at J, with 17 bases between. CDR1 is SGHRS, CDR2 YFSETQ, per germline. This CDR3 has 14 amino acids. The CDR3 DNA, read in part, is TGCGCCAGCAGCCCTTCCGAGACATTAAGTGGC. As protein: CASSPSETLSG. The full-length CDR3 reads as CASSPSETLSGYTF. Filled out from reference TRBV5-1 and TRBJ1-2, the complete variable domain reads KAGVTQTPRYLIKTRGQQVTLSCSPISGHRSVSWYQQTPGQGLQFLFEYFSETQRNKGNFPGRFSGRQFSNSRSEMNVSTLELGDSALYLCASSPSETLSGYTFGSGTRLTVV.

In regard to this clone: Sequencing ends 3 residues short of the CDR3 end; the germline J gene provides the rest. This chain links TRBV28 with TRBJ1-1; 7 nucleotides match TRBD1. V was clipped by 5 bases and J by 6 bases; unmatched bases: 3. The CDR3 is 12 amino acids. Germline V gives CDR1 MDHEN, CDR2 SYDVKM. This chain's CDR3 is CASSKTGPEAFF. CDR3 DNA (partial): TGTGCCAGCAGTAAGACAGGGCCTGAA.

As concerns this clone: The read halts 3 residues ahead of the CDR3 end, with the missing end drawn from the germline J gene. The rearrangement uses TRBV7-6 and TRBJ2-1; TRBD2 aligns across 10 bases. V lost 1 base to trimming and J lost 7 bases; unmatched junction nucleotides: 10. The CDR3 consists of 17 residues. Germline V gene data show CDR1 as SGHVS and CDR2 as FNYEAQ. This chain's CDR3 is CASSLGPQEREGNEQFF. The CDR3 bases that were read are TGTGCCAGCAGCTTAGGGCCCCAGGAGCGGGAGGGGAATGAG.

Concerning this clone itself: The sequenced fragment ends 3 residues before the CDR3 boundary, so the rest is inferred from the germline J gene. The chain links TRBV30 to TRBJ1-1; 10 bases agree with TRBD1. Germline V gene sequence: CDR1 GTSNPN, CDR2 SVGIG (reference sequence). This CDR3 is 12 amino acids long. Partial CDR3 DNA: TGTGCCTGCACCTTGGGACAGGGGGAA. Amino acid sequence: CACTLGQGE. The CDR3 in full is CACTLGQGEAFF.

With regard to this clone: The read ends 3 residues shy of where the CDR3 ends; the end is completed using the germline J gene. V and J are TRBV2 and TRBJ2-3, with 8 bases matching TRBD2. The germline CDR1 and CDR2 sequences are SNHLY and FYNNEI. Unmatched junction bases numbered 13, after V lost 4 bases and J lost 1 base. The CDR3 length is 18 residues. The CDR3 spells CASSGSQRGSRRTDTQYF. Partial CDR3 DNA: TGTGCCAGCAGTGGGAGCCAGCGGGGGTCTCGTCGCACAGATACG. Full variable domain (rest looked up from reference TRBV2 and TRBJ2-3): EPEVTQTPSHQVTQMGQEVILRCVPISNHLYFYWYRQILGQKVEFLVSFYNNEISEKSEIFDDQFSVERPDGSNFTLKIRSTKLEDSAMYFCASSGSQRGSRRTDTQYFGPGTRLTVL.

Details on this clone: The read halts 3 residues ahead of the CDR3 end, with the missing end drawn from the germline J gene. The chain joins TRBV30 to TRBJ2-7, with TRBD1 matching over 7 bases. Germline CDR1 reads GTSNPN; CDR2 reads SVGIG (reference sequence). This CDR3 contains 15 residues. The ends lost 2 bases at V and 3 bases at J; junction bases unmatched: 10. This chain's CDR3 is CAWSPKGALGYEQYF. The DNA read from the CDR3 is TGTGCCTGGAGTCCCAAGGGGGCGTTGGGCTACGAG.

As regards this clone: The read falls 3 residues short of the CDR3 end, and the missing part is taken from the germline J gene. This chain joins TRBV19 and TRBJ2-1; TRBD2 matches 8 bases. The CDR3 sequence is 14 residues long. The germline CDR1 and CDR2 sequences are LNHDA and SQIVND (reference sequence). The ends lost 4 bases at V and 7 bases at J; junction bases unmatched: 6. The covered CDR3 bases are TGTGCCAGTAGTAAGAGCGGGAGAGATAATGAG. It specifies CASSKSGRDNE. The entire CDR3 is CASSKSGRDNEQFF.

A word on this clone: The read ends 3 residues shy of where the CDR3 ends; the end is completed using the germline J gene. The chain uses TRBV7-9 and TRBJ2-1; TRBD2 agrees at 9 bases. The CDR3 runs 15 residues. V was pared by 2 bases and J by 2 bases, with 1 base of the junction left unmatched. CDR1 SEHNR and CDR2 FQNEAQ come from the germline V gene (reference sequence). The CDR3 loop is CASSLLAGPYNEQFF. Partial CDR3 DNA: TGTGCCAGCAGCTTACTAGCGGGGCCCTACAATGAG.

A note on this clone: The CDR3 is cut off 3 residues early in the read; its end comes from the germline J gene. The gene calls are TRBV12-3 or TRBV12-4 and TRBJ2-7; 7 bases are shared with TRBD1. The CDR3 is made up of 14 amino acids. Trimming took 2 bases from V and 2 from J; bases not matched to a gene: 3. CDR3 region: CASSLSQGAYEQYF. The CDR3 DNA, read in part, is TGTGCCAGCAGTTTAAGCCAGGGGGCCTACGAG.

On this clone itself: The CDR3 end falls 3 residues outside the read, so it is completed with the germline J gene. V is TRBV5-4 and J is TRBJ2-2; D unresolved. V was pared by 1 base and J by 7 bases, with 8 bases between. The CDR3 runs to 13 residues. Germline CDR1 and CDR2: SGHNT and YYREEE (reference sequence). The CDR3 DNA, read in part, is TGTGCCAGCAGCTTGTCCAGGAGCGGGGAG. The encoded protein is CASSLSRSGE. From start to end, the CDR3 is CASSLSRSGELFF.

As to this clone: The read terminates 3 residues ahead of where the CDR3 ends, so the germline J gene completes it. The gene calls are TRBV7-6 and TRBJ2-2, with 9 bases lining up with TRBD1. This CDR3 is 17 amino acids long. Germline V CDR1 and CDR2: SGHVS, FNYEAQ. The J segment lost 6 bases and the V segment lost 5 bases, leaving 13 bases of the junction unmatched. The CDR3 is CASSQRQGGYQAGELFF. The sequenced part of the CDR3 DNA is TGTGCCAGCAGCCAAAGACAGGGGGGGTATCAGGCCGGGGAG.

Remarks on this clone: The CDR3 end lies 3 residues beyond the end of the read and is filled in from the germline J gene. J is TRBJ1-2 and V is TRBV4-2; 10 bases map to TRBD1. The J segment lost 4 bases and the V segment lost 2 bases, leaving 7 bases of the junction unmatched. The length of the CDR3 is 16 residues. The germline gives CDR1 LGHNA, CDR2 YNFKEQ. The DNA read from the CDR3 is TGTGCCAGCAGCCAACAGAGGGGACAGGGGTTCTATGGC. Translating it yields CASSQQRGQGFYG. The entire CDR3 reads CASSQQRGQGFYGYTF.

Concerning this clone itself: The sequenced fragment ends 3 residues before the CDR3 boundary, so the rest is inferred from the germline J gene. The rearrangement links TRBV15 to TRBJ2-3, with TRBD2 identical over 13 bases. This CDR3 spans 14 amino acids. The V and J ends lost 5 bases and 6 bases, in that order; junction bases with no gene match: 2. Per the germline V gene, CDR1 is LNHNV and CDR2 is YYDKDF (reference sequence). CDR3 DNA, as far as it was read: TGTGCCACCAGCCGGACTAGCGGGGGTGATACG. As protein: CATSRTSGGDT. The full CDR3 reads CATSRTSGGDTQYF. Looking up the rest from reference TRBV15 and TRBJ2-3 gives the full variable domain: DAMVIQNPRYQVTQFGKPVTLSCSQTLNHNVMYWYQQKSSQAPKLLFHYYDKDFNNEADTPDNFQSRRPNTSFCFLDIRSPGLGDTAMYLCATSRTSGGDTQYFGPGTRLTVL.

With regard to this clone: From the germline J gene comes the end of the CDR3, since the read stops 3 residues before it. The chain joins TRBV20-1 to TRBJ2-1; 9 positions agree with TRBD2. The CDR3 loop spans 19 amino acids. Germline V lookup: CDR1 DFQATT, CDR2 SNEGSKA (reference sequence). V lost 0 bases, J lost 3 bases, and 15 bases stayed unmatched. This CDR3 reads CSARDMSSHAGGRYNEQFF. CDR3 DNA, as far as it was read: TGCAGTGCTAGAGATATGTCTTCGCACGCGGGGGGGCGCTACAATGAG.

Turning to this clone: The read comes to an end 3 residues before the CDR3 does, leaving the germline J gene to fill in the end. V is TRBV18 and J is TRBJ2-7, with 9 positions matching TRBD2. The V and J ends lost 4 bases and 3 bases, in that order; junction bases with no gene match: 4. The CDR3 has 14 amino acids. Germline V gene data show CDR1 as KGHSH and CDR2 as LQKENI. CDR3 residues: CASSQGLANYEQYF. CDR3 bases read: TGTGCCAGCTCACAAGGACTAGCGAACTACGAG.

A word on this clone: Read data end 3 residues before the CDR3 end; the end is taken from the germline J gene. V usage is TRBV7-2 and J usage is TRBJ2-3, with D perhaps TRBD2 (5 bases). Germline CDR1 reads SGHTA; CDR2 reads FQGNSA. V lost 4 bases, J lost 2 bases, and 13 bases lay in between. The CDR3 is 15 amino acids. Partial CDR3 DNA: TGTGCCAGCAGCTCCCCTTACGGGGACACAGATACG. Protein product: CASSSPYGDTDT. The whole CDR3 protein reads CASSSPYGDTDTQYF.

Comments on this clone: The read halts 3 residues ahead of the CDR3 end, with the missing end drawn from the germline J gene. V gene TRBV5-1 combines with J gene TRBJ1-1; weak D call: TRBD1 (5 bases). CDR1 and CDR2 (germline): SGHRS, YFSETQ. V lost 1 base and J lost 1, with 14 bases in between. The CDR3 is made up of 16 amino acids. Partial CDR3 DNA: TGCGCCAGCAGCTTGCAGGGTAGTCTCGAGAACACTGAA. It is translated as CASSLQGSLENTE. The CDR3 in its entirety is CASSLQGSLENTEAFF. The full variable domain, completed using reference TRBV5-1 and TRBJ1-1, is KAGVTQTPRYLIKTRGQQVTLSCSPISGHRSVSWYQQTPGQGLQFLFEYFSETQRNKGNFPGRFSGRQFSNSRSEMNVSTLELGDSALYLCASSLQGSLENTEAFFGQGTRLTVV.

Concerning this clone: The sequence runs out 3 residues before the end of the CDR3; the remainder is reconstructed from the germline J gene. This chain joins TRBV7-6 and TRBJ1-4, with D unclear. CDR1 and CDR2 from the germline V gene are SGHVS and FNYEAQ. CDR3 size: 17 residues. V was cut by 1 base and J by 1 base, with 13 bases left in between. CDR3 region: CASSLEGPGETNEKLFF. The part of the CDR3 DNA that was read is TGTGCCAGCAGCTTAGAGGGCCCAGGAGAAACTAATGAAAAA.

In the case of this clone: With the read ending 3 residues before the CDR3 end, the germline J gene is used to fill in that end. This rearrangement joins TRBV5-4 to TRBJ2-1, with D perhaps matching TRBD1 or TRBD2 (5 bases each). The CDR3 extends over 12 amino acids. V dropped 4 bases and J dropped 7 bases, with 9 bases sitting between them. Looked up from germline, CDR1 is SGHNT and CDR2 is YYREEE (reference sequence). The CDR3 bases that were read are TGTGCCAGCAGCCGCGAGGGGAATGAG. It encodes CASSREGNE. The full CDR3 protein reads CASSREGNEQFF.

For this clone: Coverage ceases 3 residues before the CDR3 finishes, and the germline J gene fills in the end. This chain links TRBV11-1 with TRBJ2-7; 10 bases are shared with TRBD2. The germline V gene encodes CDR1 SGHAT and CDR2 FQDESV (reference sequence). The CDR3 extends over 15 amino acids. After removal of 7 bases from V and 3 bases from J, the junction contained 9 bases not matched to a gene. This CDR3 reads CASTLRGLASYEQYF. Incomplete CDR3 DNA: TGTGCCAGCACCCTCCGGGGACTAGCGAGCTACGAG. The full variable domain, completed using reference TRBV11-1 and TRBJ2-7, is EAEVAQSPRYKITEKSQAVAFWCDPISGHATLYWYRQILGQGPELLVQFQDESVVDDSQLPKDRFSAERLKGVDSTLKIQPAELGDSAMYLCASTLRGLASYEQYFGPGTRLTVT.

With regard to this clone: The read halts 3 residues ahead of the CDR3 end, with the missing end drawn from the germline J gene. The chain joins TRBV4-1 to TRBJ2-7; 12 bases are shared with TRBD2. CDR1 is MGHRA, CDR2 YSYEKL, per germline. The V and J ends lost 1 base and 6 bases, in that order; junction bases with no gene match: 4. The CDR3 loop spans 15 amino acids. CDR3 amino acids: CASSQGLAGALEQYF. Incomplete CDR3 DNA: TGCGCCAGCAGCCAAGGACTAGCGGGGGCACTCGAG.

Turning to this clone: The CDR3 end falls 3 residues outside the read, so it is completed with the germline J gene. The chain combines TRBV5-1 with TRBJ2-1; possibly TRBD1 for D (6 bases). This CDR3 is 15 amino acids long. CDR1 SGHRS and CDR2 YFSETQ come from the germline V gene. Trimming took 3 bases from V and 3 from J, leaving 13 bases between them. The CDR3 bases that were read are TGCGCCAGCAGCTGGGGGCCTGGGAACTACAATGAG. Protein sequence: CASSWGPGNYNE. In full, the CDR3 reads CASSWGPGNYNEQFF.

A remark on this clone: The CDR3 goes on 3 residues after the read ends, and that part is filled in from the germline J gene. V gene TRBV2 combines with J gene TRBJ2-2, with a tentative D call TRBD1 (6 bases). The CDR3 is 14 residues long. The V end was cut by 8 bases, the J end by 5 bases, with 15 bases between. The germline V gene encodes CDR1 SNHLY and CDR2 FYNNEI. The covered CDR3 bases are TGTGCCAGCTCGGACAGAGAGGTTACCGGGGAG. Protein product: CASSDREVTGE. Given in full, the CDR3 is CASSDREVTGELFF.

Notes on this clone: The read terminates 3 residues ahead of where the CDR3 ends, so the germline J gene completes it. This rearrangement joins TRBV7-9 to TRBJ1-1; 8 bases agree with TRBD1. This CDR3 spans 14 amino acids. The germline gives CDR1 SEHNR, CDR2 FQNEAQ (reference sequence). With 5 bases clipped from V and 7 bases from J, the junction kept 9 bases outside the gene matches. The sequenced CDR3 bases are TGTGCCAGCAGCAACGCCCAGGGGGCGAGTGAA. Translated, it gives CASSNAQGASE. The complete CDR3 reads CASSNAQGASEAFF.

CDR3 bases read: TGTGCCAGCAGTCCGACAGGGACCTCGGACGGGGAG. Translating gives CASSPTGTSDGE. The complete CDR3 reads CASSPTGTSDGELFF. The gene calls are TRBV5-4 and TRBJ2-2, with TRBD1 matching 7 bases. The read gets to within 3 residues of the CDR3 end, and the germline J gene fills in the rest. V shed 5 bases and J 7 bases; nucleotides not matched to a gene: 11. The CDR3 loop spans 15 amino acids. Germline CDR1 is SGHNT and CDR2 is YYREEE (reference sequence).

A word on this clone: The CDR3 end lies 3 residues beyond the end of the read and is filled in from the germline J gene. This chain connects TRBV20-1 to TRBJ1-2; D unclear. In germline, CDR1 is DFQATT, CDR2 SNEGSKA (reference sequence). The CDR3 is 14 amino acids. Between the trimmed V and J ends, which lost 0 bases and 4 bases, there was a span of 12 bases. CDR3 protein: CSARDRKAGYGYTF. The DNA read from the CDR3 is TGCAGTGCTAGAGATCGGAAGGCGGGCTATGGC.

Details on this clone: Read sequence stops 3 residues before the CDR3 end, and the germline J gene provides the missing end. This sequence joins TRBV10-3 and TRBJ2-1; 7 nucleotides align to TRBD1. CDR1 and CDR2 from the germline V gene are ENHRY and SYGVKD. This CDR3 comprises 13 residues. The V and J ends lost 9 bases and 5 bases, in that order; junction bases with no gene match: 7. The part of the CDR3 DNA that was read is TGTGCCATTACTGGACAGGCCAACAATGAG. This sequence encodes CAITGQANNE. The entire CDR3 is CAITGQANNEQFF.